The 2 T cell receptor beta chains listed next were all sequenced from one sample in a study of identical twins (dated by TCRdb to about 2016). Library preparation used 5' RACE. TCRdb shows the sequencer as Illumina HiSeq 2000. The public reads were reanalyzed by TCRdb: fastp trimming at Q25, MiXCR alignment, in-frame beta chains only. Each entry merges the rows of one CDR3 protein and shows their most common DNA and genes. The sample yields a few hundred thousand distinct CDR3 sequences; approximately 10% were counted once. More than 8.5% of the sample belongs to the ten largest clones. Sequencing input: memory T cells sorted from blood. This specimen's cell subset or site label, per the study, means: CD45RO+ enriched T cells. All receptors come from a man between 45 and 60 years old in good health.

This clonotype showed up just once. A read error is possible here, since a much larger clone lies one base away. The chain links TRBV20-1 to TRBJ1-1; 7 bases line up with TRBD1. Germline V CDR1 and CDR2: DFQATT, SNEGSKA (reference sequence). This CDR3 is 17 amino acids long. The junction had 15 bases not matched to a gene; V was cut back by 0 bases and J by 5 bases. CDR3 bases: TGCAGTGCTAGAGATCTGAGGGGGCCAGGAGGGAGTACTGAAGCTTTCTTT. Translation: CSARDLRGPGGSTEAFF.

CDR3 region: CASSLKGRGFMNTEAFF. Here the CDR3 DNA reads TGTGCCAGCAGTTTAAAGGGTCGGGGCTTCATGAACACTGAAGCTTTCTTT. The chain couples TRBV27 to TRBJ1-1; D may be TRBD1 (5 bases). CDR1 MNHEY and CDR2 SMNVEV come from the germline V gene (reference sequence). Trimming cost V 2 bases and J 0 bases, with 16 bases left between them. There are 17 residues in the CDR3.